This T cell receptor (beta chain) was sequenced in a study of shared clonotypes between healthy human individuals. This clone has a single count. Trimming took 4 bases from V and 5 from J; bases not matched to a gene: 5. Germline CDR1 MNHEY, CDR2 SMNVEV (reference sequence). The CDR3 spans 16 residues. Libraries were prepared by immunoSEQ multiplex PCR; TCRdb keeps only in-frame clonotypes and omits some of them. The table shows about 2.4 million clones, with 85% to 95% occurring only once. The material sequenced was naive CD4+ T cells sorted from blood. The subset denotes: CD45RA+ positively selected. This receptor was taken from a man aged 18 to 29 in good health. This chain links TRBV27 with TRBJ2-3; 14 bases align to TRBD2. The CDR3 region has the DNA TGTGCCAGCAGTTCCGGACTAGCGGGAGGAGGAGATACGCAGTATTTT. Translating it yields CASSSGLAGGGDTQYF.